The 30 T cell receptor beta chains below were found in one sample sequenced in a study of blood T cells in healthy people across ages. It was with a sample-barcoded 5' primer and a J-beta primer mix that a second PCR of about 6 to 12 cycles was run. TCRdb reprocessed the 5' RACE reads via MiXCR and lists one record per CDR3 protein. The data contain fewer than 2,000,000 distinct CDR3 sequences, 30% to 40% of them seen just once; the ten biggest clones take up around 11%. Input material: blood. The receptors were gathered from a woman between 25 and 40 years old in good health.

This clonotype appeared a few times. The chain employs TRBV29-1 and TRBJ2-1; TRBD2 matches at 8 bases. The V gene end was trimmed by 7 bases and the J gene end by 0 bases; junction bases not matched to a gene: 11. Germline CDR1 is SQVTM and CDR2 is ANQGSEA. CDR3 length equals 16 residues. The CDR3 DNA reads TGCAGCGCGGGAGGGCGGCGGGGTGCCTCCTACAATGAGCAGTTCTTC. This translates into CSAGGRRGASYNEQFF.

The chain joins TRBV7-9 to TRBJ2-5; 10 bases align to TRBD2. With V trimmed by 3 bases and J by 5 bases, 9 bases remained unmatched. The CDR3 has 16 amino acids. Per the germline V gene, CDR1 is SEHNR and CDR2 is FQNEAQ (reference sequence). CDR3 coding DNA: TGTGCCAGCAGCTTCGGCCTAGCGGGAGTTTGGGAGACCCAGTACTTC. Translating gives CASSFGLAGVWETQYF.

As regards this clonotype: A much larger clonotype is one base distant, so this may be a read error. The chain carries TRBV9 and TRBJ2-7, with D possibly matching TRBD2 (6 bases). Between the trimmed V and J ends, which lost 6 bases and 3 bases, there was a span of 22 bases. CDR1 SGDLS and CDR2 YYNGEE come from the germline V gene. This CDR3 has 16 amino acids. Here the CDR3 reads CASITGRRERFYEQYF. The CDR3 region has the DNA TGTGCCAGCATCACCGGACGGAGGGAGAGGTTCTACGAGCAGTACTTC. The entire variable domain, with the rest obtained from reference TRBV9 and TRBJ2-7, is as follows: DSGVTQTPKHLITATGQRVTLRCSPRSGDLSVYWYQQSLDQGLQFLIQYYNGEERAKGNILERFSAQQFPDLHSELNLSSLELGDSALYFCASITGRRERFYEQYFGPGTRLTVT.

This chain joins TRBV20-1 and TRBJ2-5, with 9 bases identical to TRBD2. CDR3 size: 14 residues. The J segment lost 4 bases and the V segment lost 2 bases, leaving 5 bases of the junction unmatched. Germline CDR1 is DFQATT and CDR2 is SNEGSKA (reference sequence). As DNA, the CDR3 is TGCAGTGCTAGACGAGCGGGAGGCGGAGAGACCCAGTACTTC. Translated, it gives CSARRAGGGETQYF.

V usage is TRBV20-1 and J usage is TRBJ2-1; 10 nucleotides line up with TRBD2. From germline, CDR1 is DFQATT and CDR2 SNEGSKA (reference sequence). With V trimmed by 1 base and J by 5 bases, 5 bases remained unmatched. This CDR3 is 15 amino acids long. CDR3 nucleotides: TGCAGTGCTAGAGCCGGGACTAGCGTTAACAATGAGCAGTTCTTC. It is translated as CSARAGTSVNNEQFF.

The rearrangement uses TRBV20-1 and TRBJ2-1, with D tentatively TRBD1 (6 bases). The V end lost 5 bases, the J end lost 7 bases, and 21 bases lay between the germline ends. Germline V lookup: CDR1 DFQATT, CDR2 SNEGSKA (reference sequence). The CDR3 length is 15 residues. CDR3 bases: TGCAGTGCTTCTCCGGACAGTGCCCTTCGGAATGAGCAGTTCTTC. It translates to CSASPDSALRNEQFF.

The chain recombines TRBV6-5 with TRBJ2-5, with D possibly matching TRBD1 (6 bases). This CDR3 spans 14 amino acids. The V end lost 4 bases, the J end lost 1 base, and 10 bases lay between the germline ends. CDR1 and CDR2 (germline): MNHEY, SVGAGI. CDR3 residues: CASSLKDSQETQYF. DNA for the CDR3: TGTGCCAGCAGTTTAAAGGACAGCCAAGAGACCCAGTACTTC.

This clonotype was picked up a small number of times. The chain joins TRBV4-2 to TRBJ2-3, with D uncertain. CDR1 and CDR2 from the germline V gene are LGHNA and YNFKEQ. V was clipped by 1 base and J by 2 bases, with 13 bases between them. CDR3 size: 16 residues. CDR3 sequence: CASSQVSRHSTDTQYF. Here the CDR3 DNA reads TGTGCCAGCAGCCAAGTCTCCCGTCATTCCACAGATACGCAGTATTTT.

The chain carries TRBV4-1 and TRBJ2-2, with no clear D. V gave up 2 bases and J gave up 0 bases, with 10 bases separating them. The CDR3 has 16 residues. From germline, CDR1 is MGHRA and CDR2 YSYEKL. The CDR3 region is CASSQLWTPNTGELFF. The DNA of the CDR3 is TGCGCCAGCAGCCAATTATGGACCCCGAACACCGGGGAGCTGTTTTTT.

This clonotype occurred many times. This CDR3 is CASTRQIAGHNEQFF. As DNA, the CDR3 is TGTGCCAGCACCCGACAGATAGCGGGACACAATGAGCAGTTCTTC. This chain connects TRBV7-2 to TRBJ2-1; TRBD2 matches at 8 bases. The germline V gene has CDR1 SGHTA and CDR2 FQGNSA. The CDR3 covers 15 residues. Trimming at V came to 7 bases and at J to 5 bases, leaving 10 bases not matched to a gene.

The J gene is TRBJ2-5, the V gene TRBV4-2; 11 nucleotides match TRBD2. The germline gives CDR1 LGHNA, CDR2 YNFKEQ. The J segment lost 4 bases and the V segment lost 4 bases, leaving 5 bases of the junction unmatched. The CDR3 consists of 15 residues. CDR3 sequence: CASSRVAGGGETQYF. The DNA of the CDR3 is TGTGCCAGCAGCCGAGTAGCGGGAGGGGGAGAGACCCAGTACTTC.

Remarks on this clonotype: A read error may explain this, as a much larger clone is one base away. The chain links TRBV29-1 to TRBJ1-2; 8 positions match TRBD1. This CDR3 spans 11 amino acids. Germline V gene sequence: CDR1 SQVTM, CDR2 ANQGSEA. Trimming took 4 bases from V and 6 from J; bases not matched to a gene: 1. The CDR3 reads CSVGTGHGYTF. CDR3 in DNA: TGCAGCGTTGGGACAGGGCATGGCTACACCTTC.

This sequence joins TRBV7-3 and TRBJ2-5, with TRBD1 matching 7 bases. The V gene's germline CDR1 is SGHTA and CDR2 FQGTGA. V was pared by 0 bases and J by 5 bases, with 6 bases of the junction left unmatched. The CDR3 is 15 amino acids. The CDR3 bases are TGTGCCAGCAGCTTAACGCCACAGGGGCACGAGACCCAGTACTTC. Residues: CASSLTPQGHETQYF. Supplemented by reference TRBV7-3 and TRBJ2-5, the full variable domain reads GAGVSQTPSNKVTEKGKYVELRCDPISGHTALYWYRQSLGQGPEFLIYFQGTGAADDSGLPNDRFFAVRPEGSVSTLKIQRTERGDSAVYLCASSLTPQGHETQYFGPGTRLLVL.

The chain has TRBV5-5 and TRBJ2-5, with TRBD2 matching over 7 bases. The last part of the DNA fits TRBJ2-7 better; the J call may be wrong. Germline V gene sequence: CDR1 SGHKS, CDR2 YYEKEE (reference sequence). The CDR3 is made up of 14 amino acids. This CDR3 is CASPSGLRRHEQYF. The DNA for the CDR3 is TGTGCCTCCCCTAGCGGACTCCGTAGACACGAGCAGTACTTC.

The rearrangement links TRBV20-1 to TRBJ2-1; no reliable D call. The ends were cut back, 0 bases at V and 0 bases at J, with 9 bases in the middle. The germline gives CDR1 DFQATT, CDR2 SNEGSKA (reference sequence). CDR3 length equals 15 residues. CDR3 sequence reads: CSARDGGYSYNEQFF. CDR3 DNA sequence: TGCAGTGCTAGAGACGGCGGCTACTCCTACAATGAGCAGTTCTTC.

The sample holds many counts of this clonotype. The chain employs TRBV4-1 and TRBJ2-7, with unresolved D. The CDR3 runs to 13 residues. Germline V lookup: CDR1 MGHRA, CDR2 YSYEKL. The germline V and J ends were trimmed by 4 bases and 3 bases, with 10 bases remaining between them. CDR3 amino acids: CASSPGNLYEQYF. CDR3 in DNA: TGCGCCAGCAGCCCTGGGAATCTCTACGAGCAGTACTTC.

There are a few counts of this clonotype. V usage is TRBV2 and J usage is TRBJ2-5; 13 positions match TRBD2. Germline V gives CDR1 SNHLY, CDR2 FYNNEI. CDR3 length: 18 amino acids. V was clipped by 3 bases and J by 0 bases; unmatched bases: 7. CDR3 coding DNA: TGTGCCAGCAGTGATGGACTAGCGGGGGCTACGTACCAAGAGACCCAGTACTTC. Protein: CASSDGLAGATYQETQYF.

This chain links TRBV5-1 with TRBJ1-1; D perhaps matches TRBD1 (5 bases). Germline CDR1 is SGHRS and CDR2 is YFSETQ. The CDR3 spans 12 residues. The V gene lost 5 bases and the J gene lost 5 bases, with 10 bases spanning the gap. CDR3 protein: CASRKGTTEAFF. CDR3 DNA sequence: TGCGCCAGCAGAAAGGGGACGACTGAAGCTTTCTTT.

This clonotype has more than one count but fewer than ten. V usage is TRBV12-5 and J usage is TRBJ1-4, with a weak D call TRBD1 (6 bases). Trimming removed 6 bases at V and 8 bases at J, with 19 bases between. The germline CDR1 and CDR2 sequences are LGHNT and FRNRAP. This CDR3 comprises 15 residues. The CDR3 sequence: CASGLDRSRPEKLFF. The CDR3 region has the DNA TGTGCTAGTGGCCTCGACAGGTCCCGGCCCGAAAAACTGTTTTTT. The full variable domain, with the rest looked up from reference TRBV12-5 and TRBJ1-4, is DARVTQTPRHKVTEMGQEVTMRCQPILGHNTVFWYRQTMMQGLELLAYFRNRAPLDDSGMPKDRFSAEMPDATLATLKIQPSEPRDSAVYFCASGLDRSRPEKLFFGSGTQLSVL.

This clonotype was picked up a small number of times. A read error may produce the germline difference seen at one junction end. The chain uses TRBV10-3 and TRBJ1-6; D call uncertain. Germline loops: CDR1 ENHRY, CDR2 SYGVKD. The CDR3 loop spans 13 amino acids. The CDR3 DNA follows: TGTGCCGGAAAGGGAAAACTCAATTCGCCCCTCCACTTT. This translates into CAGKGKLNSPLHF.

V and J are TRBV5-1 and TRBJ2-4; 7 nucleotides line up with TRBD1. The end of the DNA aligns better with TRBJ2-7, so the J call may be wrong. The germline V gene encodes CDR1 SGHRS and CDR2 YFSETQ. The CDR3 length is 12 residues. The CDR3 loop is CASGTDTYEQYF. Written as DNA, the CDR3 is TGCGCCAGCGGGACAGATACCTACGAGCAGTACTTC.

The genes are TRBV5-1 and TRBJ2-3; TRBD1 aligns across 9 bases. The junction had 11 bases not matched to a gene; V was cut back by 4 bases and J by 5 bases. This CDR3 has 16 amino acids. CDR1 is SGHRS and CDR2 is YFSETQ in the germline V gene. CDR3 amino acids: CASSQTQGARRDTQYF. The CDR3 DNA reads as TGCGCCAGCAGCCAAACACAGGGGGCGCGTAGAGATACGCAGTATTTT. The full variable domain, its missing parts supplied by reference TRBV5-1 and TRBJ2-3, is KAGVTQTPRYLIKTRGQQVTLSCSPISGHRSVSWYQQTPGQGLQFLFEYFSETQRNKGNFPGRFSGRQFSNSRSEMNVSTLELGDSALYLCASSQTQGARRDTQYFGPGTRLTVL.

As concerns this clonotype: The junction does not match germline at one end; this may be a read error. The CDR3 DNA sequence: TGTACCAGCAGCTTGGAGGCAGGGCTGCCCCAGCATTTT. Its translation is CTSSLEAGLPQHF. The chain uses TRBV5-5 and TRBJ1-5, with D possibly matching TRBD1 (5 bases). This CDR3 comprises 13 residues. CDR1 SGHKS and CDR2 YYEKEE come from the germline V gene (reference sequence).

The chain combines TRBV20-1 with TRBJ2-1, with 7 nucleotides matching TRBD1. Trimming at V came to 3 bases and at J to 0 bases, leaving 8 bases not matched to a gene. The CDR3 covers 16 residues. Germline V gives CDR1 DFQATT, CDR2 SNEGSKA (reference sequence). CDR3 region: CSARAWAGGSYNEQFF. The CDR3, as DNA: TGCAGTGCTAGGGCGTGGGCAGGGGGCTCCTACAATGAGCAGTTCTTC.

This clonotype showed up many times. This rearrangement joins TRBV9 to TRBJ1-4; 8 bases map to TRBD1. With 3 bases clipped from V and 4 bases from J, the junction kept 2 bases outside the gene matches. CDR3 length equals 14 residues. The V gene's germline CDR1 is SGDLS and CDR2 YYNGEE. CDR3 in amino acids: CASSADRGNEKLFF. CDR3 DNA sequence: TGTGCCAGCAGCGCAGACAGGGGTAATGAAAAACTGTTTTTT.

This rearrangement joins TRBV13 to TRBJ2-7, with D perhaps TRBD2 (5 bases). With 7 bases removed from V and 3 bases from J, the gap between germline ends came to 22 bases. Per the germline V gene, CDR1 is PRHDT and CDR2 is FYEKMQ (reference sequence). This CDR3 is built from 16 residues. The CDR3 nucleotides are TGTGCCAGCACGCCCCGCCGGGGTGACAATAACTACGAGCAGTACTTC. This encodes CASTPRRGDNNYEQYF.

The sample holds a few counts of this clonotype. The chain couples TRBV3-1 to TRBJ2-7, with 10 bases matching TRBD1. The CDR3 spans 16 residues. CDR1 is LGHDT and CDR2 is YNNKEL in the germline V gene (reference sequence). Losses at the gene ends were 2 bases for V and 2 bases for J; bases not matched to a gene: 6. The CDR3 sequence is CASSQRGTGDPYEQYF. The CDR3 DNA reads as TGTGCCAGCAGCCAACGCGGGACAGGGGATCCCTACGAGCAGTACTTC.

The J gene is TRBJ2-1, the V gene TRBV19, with 7 bases fitting TRBD2. The V gene's germline CDR1 is LNHDA and CDR2 SQIVND (reference sequence). This CDR3 is built from 15 residues. Trimming cost V 6 bases and J 8 bases; bases outside gene matches: 13. The CDR3 DNA sequence: TGTGCCAGTAGCCCCCCGGGACTAAGGGTCTATGAGCAGTTCTTC. It specifies CASSPPGLRVYEQFF. The whole variable domain, remainder taken from reference TRBV19 and TRBJ2-1, is DGGITQSPKYLFRKEGQNVTLSCEQNLNHDAMYWYRQDPGQGLRLIYYSQIVNDFQKGDIAEGYSVSREKKESFPLTVTSAQKNPTAFYLCASSPPGLRVYEQFFGPGTRLTVL.

The chain couples TRBV7-6 to TRBJ2-5; TRBD2 agrees at 13 bases. The DNA end favors TRBJ2-7, so the J call may be wrong. Germline CDR1 is SGHVS and CDR2 is FNYEAQ. The CDR3 is made up of 14 amino acids. The CDR3 nucleotides are TGTGCCAGCAGCCGGACTAGCGGGAGCCCCGAGCAGTACTTC. The encoded protein is CASSRTSGSPEQYF.

V gene TRBV11-2 combines with J gene TRBJ2-1; 10 bases are shared with TRBD2. This CDR3 region has 14 residues. With V trimmed by 0 bases and J by 13 bases, 6 bases remained unmatched. Germline values: CDR1 SGHAT, CDR2 FQNNGV. CDR3 nucleotide sequence: TGTGCCAGCAGCTTAGAAGGTAGCGGGAGGCGTCAGTTCTTC. Translating gives CASSLEGSGRRQFF. Full variable domain (rest looked up from reference TRBV11-2 and TRBJ2-1): EAGVAQSPRYKIIEKRQSVAFWCNPISGHATLYWYQQILGQGPKLLIQFQNNGVVDDSQLPKDRFSAERLKGVDSTLKIQPAKLEDSAVYLCASSLEGSGRRQFFGPGTRLTVL.